This T cell receptor (beta chain) was found in a study of blood T cell repertoires in COVID-19. As for the study in general: Acute and convalescent COVID-19 samples came from the United States, Italy and Spain. T cells, B-cell-depleted T cells, or PBMCs provided the cDNA or gDNA that served as material.

This CDR3 is built from 15 residues. Germline V gene lookup returns CDR1 SGDLS and CDR2 YYNGEE. The V and J ends lost 6 bases and 2 bases, in that order; junction bases with no gene match: 7. Authors' data handling: Nucleated cell number was recorded as an estimate derived from reference gene primer amplification. Profiled with immunoSEQ multiplex PCR; TCRdb holds only in-frame clones, not every one. Clone size and the V and J calls come from that table; the DNA yielded D and trimming. The sample yields over 150,000 clones, about 90% seen once. The material sequenced was peripheral blood. The gene calls are TRBV9 and TRBJ2-3; 9 nucleotides match TRBD1. This sequence originates from a man aged 50 or older with acute or convalescent COVID-19. CDR3 protein: CASNSGQGDTDTQYF. In DNA, the CDR3 is TGTGCCAGCAACTCGGGACAGGGAGACACAGATACGCAGTATTTT.